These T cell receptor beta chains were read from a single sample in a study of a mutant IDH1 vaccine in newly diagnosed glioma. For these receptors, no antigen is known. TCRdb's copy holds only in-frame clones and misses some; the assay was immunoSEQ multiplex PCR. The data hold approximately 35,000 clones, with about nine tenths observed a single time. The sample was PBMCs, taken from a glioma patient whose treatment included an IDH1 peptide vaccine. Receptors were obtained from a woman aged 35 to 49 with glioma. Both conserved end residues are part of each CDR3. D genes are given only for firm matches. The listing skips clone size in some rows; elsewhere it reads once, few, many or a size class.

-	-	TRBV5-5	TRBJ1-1	TGTGCCAGCAGCTTGGCCTTTGGTAGTACTGAAGCTTTCTTT	CASSLAFGSTEAFF
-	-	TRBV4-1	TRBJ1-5	TGCGCCAGCAGCCAAGAGTCCGGGGACGTTTTTCAGCCCCAGCATTTT	CASSQESGDVFQPQHF
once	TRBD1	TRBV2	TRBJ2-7	TGTGCCAGCAGCTCCGTAATGACAGGGGGGGACTTGAGCGAGCAGTACTTC	CASSSVMTGGDLSEQYF
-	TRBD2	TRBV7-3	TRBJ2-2	TGTGCCAGCAGCTTGAGTATAGCGGGAGGGACCGGGGAGCTGTTTTTT	CASSLSIAGGTGELFF
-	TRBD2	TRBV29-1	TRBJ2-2	TGCAGCGCTGTCGAGCTTAGCGGGAGGTCCTCCGGGGAGCTGTTTTTT	CSAVELSGRSSGELFF
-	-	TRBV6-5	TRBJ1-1	TGTGCCAGCAGCTACCGTCGGGCTGAAGCTTTCTTT	CASSYRRAEAFF
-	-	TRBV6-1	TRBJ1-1	TGTGCCAGCAGTGAACCTTCATATTCCAATGAAGCTTTCTTT	CASSEPSYSNEAFF
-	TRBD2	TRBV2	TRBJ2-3	TGTGCCAGCAGTGAGGGTAGCGGGGGTAACACAGATACGCAGTATTTT	CASSEGSGGNTDTQYF
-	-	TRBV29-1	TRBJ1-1	TGCAGCGTTGGTCGGGGGAACACTGAAGCTTTCTTT	CSVGRGNTEAFF
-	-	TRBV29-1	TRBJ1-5	TGCAGCGTCGTGGACAGCAACAATCAGCCCCAGCATTTT	CSVVDSNNQPQHF
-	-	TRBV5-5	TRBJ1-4	TGTGCCAGCAGCTTGGCCTCGATGGATAAACTGTTTTTT	CASSLASMDKLFF
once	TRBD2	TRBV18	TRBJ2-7	TGTGCCAGCTCACAGGGGACTAGAAGATCCTACGAGCAGTACTTC	CASSQGTRRSYEQYF
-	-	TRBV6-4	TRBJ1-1	TGTGCCAGCAGTGACCCCCGATGGGGAGGGAAAGCTTTCTTT	CASSDPRWGGKAFF
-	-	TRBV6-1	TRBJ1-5	TGTGCCAGCCGACAAGTTAATCTGGGCAATCAGCCCCAGCATTTT	CASRQVNLGNQPQHF
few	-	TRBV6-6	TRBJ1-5	TGTGCCAGCAGTTACACCAATGGGCTGTATCAGCCCCAGCATTTT	CASSYTNGLYQPQHF
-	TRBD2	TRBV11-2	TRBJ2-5	TGTGCCAGCAGCCCCGGGACTAGCGGGGGCCAGTACCAAGAGACCCAGTACTTC	CASSPGTSGGQYQETQYF
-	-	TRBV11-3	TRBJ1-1	TGTGCCAGCAGCCGGACGGAGAACACTGAAGCTTTCTTT	CASSRTENTEAFF
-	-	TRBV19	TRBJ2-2	TGTGCCAGTAGTATAGAGGCTCGAGGCGGGGAGCTGTTTTTT	CASSIEARGGELFF
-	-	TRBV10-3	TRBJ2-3	TGTGCCATCAGTGAGGGGGTCACAGATACGCAGTATTTT	CAISEGVTDTQYF
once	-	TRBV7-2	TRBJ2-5	TGTGCCAGCAGTTTTCGAAGGGAGACCCAGTACTTC	CASSFRRETQYF
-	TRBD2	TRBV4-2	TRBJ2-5	TGTGCCAGCAGCCCTCGGGCCCCTAGCGGGGGGGAGACCCAGTACTTC	CASSPRAPSGGETQYF
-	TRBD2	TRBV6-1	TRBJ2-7	TGTGCCAGCAGCCCGGGAGGTGAAAAGCAGTACTTC	CASSPGGEKQYF
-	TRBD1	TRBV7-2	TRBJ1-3	TGTGCCAGCGGTGGACAGGGGGCTGGAAACACCATATATTTT	CASGGQGAGNTIYF
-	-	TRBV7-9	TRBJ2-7	TGTGCCAGCAGCCCCCCTAGCGTTTACGAGCAGTACTTC	CASSPPSVYEQYF
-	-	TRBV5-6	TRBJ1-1	TGTGCCAGCAGCCCCACCGTGAGGGGTGGGGCTTTCTTT	CASSPTVRGGAFF
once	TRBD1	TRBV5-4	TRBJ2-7	TGTGCCAGCAGCACCGGACAGGGCTCCTACGAGCAGTACTTC	CASSTGQGSYEQYF
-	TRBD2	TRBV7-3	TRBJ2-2	TGTGCCAGCAGCCCCGGGGGTAGCGGGGGAACATACCCCGGGGAGCTGTTTTTT	CASSPGGSGGTYPGELFF
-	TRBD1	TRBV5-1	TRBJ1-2	TGCGCCAGCAGGCCCTTTACAGGGGACTATGGCTACACCTTC	CASRPFTGDYGYTF
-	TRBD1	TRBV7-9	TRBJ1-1	TGTGCCAGCAGCCAAGGGACAGGGAACACTGAAGCTTTCTTT	CASSQGTGNTEAFF
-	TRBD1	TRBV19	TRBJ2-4	TGTGCCAGTAGTCGGGACAGCAAAAACATTCAGTACTTC	CASSRDSKNIQYF
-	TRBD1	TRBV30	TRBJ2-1	TGTGCCTGGAGCGCCGGGACAGCCTCTCGCAATGAGCAGTTCTTC	CAWSAGTASRNEQFF
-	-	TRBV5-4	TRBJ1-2	TGTGCCAGCAGCTCGGACAGACGAAGCTATGGCTACACCTTC	CASSSDRRSYGYTF
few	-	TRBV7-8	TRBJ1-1	TGTGCCAGCAGCCGCGTACCCGCTGAAGCTTTCTTT	CASSRVPAEAFF
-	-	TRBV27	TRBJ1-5	TGTGCCAGCAGTTGGGACATCAATCAGCCCCAGCATTTT	CASSWDINQPQHF
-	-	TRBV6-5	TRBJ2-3	TGTGCCAGCAGTGTCAGGGTCAGAAAAACCGATACGCAGTATTTT	CASSVRVRKTDTQYF
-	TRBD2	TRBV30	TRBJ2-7	TGTGCCTGGAGTGGACCCGCGGTAGCGGGGTCGACCTACGAGCAGTACTTC	CAWSGPAVAGSTYEQYF
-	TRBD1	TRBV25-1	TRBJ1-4	TGTGCCAGCAGTGTTACCGGGACAGGGAGAGAAAAACTGTTTTTT	CASSVTGTGREKLFF
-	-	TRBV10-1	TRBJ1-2	TGCGCCAGCAGTGACTCGGGGTATGGCTACACCTTC	CASSDSGYGYTF
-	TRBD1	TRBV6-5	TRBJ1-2	TGTGCCAGCAGTTACACGGGACAGCCCACACCCTATGGCTACACCTTC	CASSYTGQPTPYGYTF
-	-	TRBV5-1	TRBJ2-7	TGCGCCAGCAGCCTGGGGGGCTTTTCCTACGAGCAGTACTTC	CASSLGGFSYEQYF
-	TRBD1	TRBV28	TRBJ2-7	TGTGCCAGCAGTTTATCTCGGACAGGGAATCACTACGAGCAGTACTTC	CASSLSRTGNHYEQYF
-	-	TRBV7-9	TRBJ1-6	TGTGCCAGCAGCCCCGACACAACGTCTTCACCCCTCCACTTT	CASSPDTTSSPLHF
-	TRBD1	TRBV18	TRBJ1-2	TGTGCCAGCTCATCGCAGACAGGGTATACCTATGGCTACACCTTC	CASSSQTGYTYGYTF
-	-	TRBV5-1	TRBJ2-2	TGCGCCAGCAGCTTGGGAAGCGGCAGTATCGGGGAGCTGTTTTTT	CASSLGSGSIGELFF
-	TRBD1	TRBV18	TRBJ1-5	TGTGCCAGCTCAGCCTTGGTGGGACAGAACAATCAGCCCCAGCATTTT	CASSALVGQNNQPQHF
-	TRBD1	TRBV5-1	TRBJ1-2	TGCGCCAGCAGCTTGGCACCTACCAACAGGGGGCAGGTCTATGGCTACACCTTC	CASSLAPTNRGQVYGYTF
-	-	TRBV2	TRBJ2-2	TGTGCCAGCAGTGATTACAACACCGGGGAGCTGTTTTTT	CASSDYNTGELFF
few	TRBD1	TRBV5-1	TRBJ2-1	TGCGCCAGCAGCTTGGCAGCACAGGGGAGCCACAATGAGCAGTTCTTC	CASSLAAQGSHNEQFF